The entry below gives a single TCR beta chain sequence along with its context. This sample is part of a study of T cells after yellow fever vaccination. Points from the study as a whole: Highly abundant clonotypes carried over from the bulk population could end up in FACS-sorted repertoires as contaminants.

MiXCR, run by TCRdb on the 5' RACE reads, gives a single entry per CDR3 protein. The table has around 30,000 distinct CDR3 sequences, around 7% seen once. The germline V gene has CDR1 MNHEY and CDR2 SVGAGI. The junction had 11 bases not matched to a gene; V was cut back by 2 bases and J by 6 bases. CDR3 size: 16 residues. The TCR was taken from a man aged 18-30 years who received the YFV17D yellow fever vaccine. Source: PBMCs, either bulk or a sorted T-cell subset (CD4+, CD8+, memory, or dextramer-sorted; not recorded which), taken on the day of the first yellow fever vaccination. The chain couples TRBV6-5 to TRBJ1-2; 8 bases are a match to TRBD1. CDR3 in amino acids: CASSYGRGRLGDGYTF. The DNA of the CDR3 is TGTGCCAGCAGTTACGGCAGGGGGCGGCTAGGGGATGGCTACACCTTC.